A single sample is the source of the 20 T cell receptor beta chains below, sequenced in a study of lymphopenia after photon versus proton radiotherapy. TCRdb's copy holds only in-frame clones and misses some; the assay was immunoSEQ multiplex PCR. The sample carries tens of thousands of clones, just over 85% recorded once. The sequenced sample was peripheral blood, obtained from a patient treated with proton-based radiotherapy. These receptors came from a woman in her 70s with pancreatic cancer. Some clones in this sample may be carry-over from other donors' samples.

The gene calls are TRBV5-1 and TRBJ1-1; D possibly corresponds to TRBD1 (6 bases). V was shortened by 4 bases and J by 8 bases, with 15 bases between the two germline ends. This CDR3 comprises 13 residues. Germline V gene data show CDR1 as SGHRS and CDR2 as YFSETQ. CDR3 nucleotide sequence: TGCGCCAGCAGCCCACGGACCGGGACAGAAGCTTTCTTT. It yields the protein CASSPRTGTEAFF.

This clone was counted once. The rearrangement joins TRBV7-2 to TRBJ2-7; no clear D gene. This CDR3 has 15 residues. Germline V gene sequence: CDR1 SGHTA, CDR2 FQGNSA. Trimming removed 1 base from V and 1 base from J, with 11 bases in between. The DNA of the CDR3 is TGTGCCAGCAGCTTAGAATTTATGCAATCCTACGAGCAGTACTTC. Its translation: CASSLEFMQSYEQYF. Complete variable domain (other parts from reference TRBV7-2 and TRBJ2-7): GAGVSQSPSNKVTEKGKDVELRCDPISGHTALYWYRQSLGQGLEFLIYFQGNSAPDKSGLPSDRFSAERTGGSVSTLTIQRTQQEDSAVYLCASSLEFMQSYEQYFGPGTRLTVT.

This clone has just one count. The chain recombines TRBV28 with TRBJ2-2; 9 bases match TRBD1. The CDR3 spans 14 residues. Germline V gene lookup returns CDR1 MDHEN and CDR2 SYDVKM. The V segment lost 3 bases and the J segment 8 bases; nucleotides outside the gene matches: 4. CDR3 DNA: TGTGCCAGCAGTTTGACAGGGGGAGCAGGGGAGCTGTTTTTT. Translation: CASSLTGGAGELFF.

V is TRBV6-5 and J is TRBJ2-3; D unresolved. This CDR3 has 11 amino acids. Trimming stripped 7 bases from V and 5 bases from J, with 7 bases between. Germline V gene data show CDR1 as MNHEY and CDR2 as SVGAGI. CDR3 sequence: CASTQRDTQYF. The CDR3 DNA reads as TGTGCCAGCACCCAGCGAGATACGCAGTATTTT.

J is TRBJ2-3 and V is TRBV4-2, with TRBD2 matching over 7 bases. Trimming took 4 bases from V and 0 from J; bases not matched to a gene: 13. The CDR3 spans 18 residues. The V gene's germline CDR1 is LGHNA and CDR2 YNFKEQ. The CDR3 DNA sequence: TGTGCCAGCAGCCGGGGCACTGGCGGGAGCACTAGCACAGATACGCAGTATTTT. Translation: CASSRGTGGSTSTDTQYF.

J is TRBJ2-5 and V is TRBV18; 8 bases map to TRBD1. The germline gives CDR1 KGHSH, CDR2 LQKENI. V shed 2 bases, J shed 4 bases, and the junction held 0 bases outside the gene matches. This CDR3 region has 13 residues. The CDR3 loop is CASSPTGGETQYF. CDR3 coding DNA: TGTGCCAGCTCACCAACAGGGGGAGAGACCCAGTACTTC.

V usage is TRBV6-1 and J usage is TRBJ1-2; weak D call: TRBD1 (6 bases). Germline values: CDR1 MNHNS, CDR2 SASEGT. The V end was cut by 6 bases, the J end by 4 bases, with 15 bases between. The length of the CDR3 is 14 residues. Here the CDR3 reads CASSPRQVLYGYTF. In nucleotides, the CDR3 is TGTGCCAGCAGCCCCCGACAGGTCCTCTATGGCTACACCTTC.

The gene calls are TRBV5-1 and TRBJ2-5; 9 bases agree with TRBD1. The CDR3 consists of 16 residues. J lost 5 bases, V lost 5 bases, and 13 bases had no gene match. Germline V gives CDR1 SGHRS, CDR2 YFSETQ. CDR3 DNA sequence: TGCGCCAGCAGTTTACCCAGGGACAGGGAGAGGGAGACCCAGTACTTC. Its translation: CASSLPRDRERETQYF.

The rearrangement uses TRBV4-3 and TRBJ2-7; 7 nucleotides line up with TRBD1. The CDR3 covers 15 residues. Per the germline V gene, CDR1 is LGHNA and CDR2 is YSLEER. Losses at the gene ends were 6 bases for V and 4 bases for J; bases not matched to a gene: 12. The CDR3 nucleotides read TGCGCCAGCAGTCTCGCGGCCCAGGGGGAATACGAGCAGTACTTC. As protein: CASSLAAQGEYEQYF.

This sequence joins TRBV11-2 and TRBJ2-7; D is uncertain. The CDR3 is made up of 13 amino acids. The germline V gene encodes CDR1 SGHAT and CDR2 FQNNGV. Trimming took 1 base from V and 6 from J, leaving 10 bases between them. CDR3 protein: CASSLVDYGEQYF. The CDR3 region has the DNA TGTGCCAGCAGCTTAGTGGATTACGGCGAGCAGTACTTC.

The chain has TRBV5-1 and TRBJ1-1; no clear D gene. Germline V gene lookup returns CDR1 SGHRS and CDR2 YFSETQ. There are 11 residues in the CDR3. Deletions cut 4 bases from V and 6 bases from J, with 7 bases between. The CDR3 loop reads CASSRNSEAFF. DNA of the CDR3: TGCGCCAGCAGCCGAAATTCTGAAGCTTTCTTT.

Comments on this clone: One end of the junction varies from germline; a read error may be responsible. The gene calls are TRBV5-4 and TRBJ2-7, with 7 nucleotides matching TRBD1. The CDR3 has 15 residues. Germline V lookup: CDR1 SGHNT, CDR2 YYREEE (reference sequence). The CDR3 DNA reads TGCGCCAGCAGTCTCGCGGCCCAGGGGGAATACGAGCAGTACTTC. It encodes CASSLAAQGEYEQYF.

This clone came up a few times. The chain recombines TRBV7-9 with TRBJ2-1; TRBD2 agrees at 14 bases. Germline trimming cut 4 bases from V and 7 bases from J; bases unmatched to any gene: 15. Germline V CDR1 and CDR2: SEHNR, FQNEAQ (reference sequence). CDR3 length: 19 residues. CDR3: CASSYHWGLAGVSGNEQFF. The CDR3 DNA follows: TGTGCCAGCAGCTACCATTGGGGACTAGCGGGAGTTAGTGGGAATGAGCAGTTCTTC.

The CDR3 is CASTGLAAEAGTDTQYF. The CDR3 nucleotides read TGTGCCAGCACCGGACTAGCGGCCGAGGCGGGCACAGATACGCAGTATTTT. This chain connects TRBV25-1 to TRBJ2-3; TRBD2 agrees at 10 bases. With 7 bases clipped from V and 1 base from J, the junction kept 11 bases outside the gene matches. Germline V gene data show CDR1 as MGHDK and CDR2 as SYGVNS. This CDR3 is built from 17 residues.

This chain links TRBV15 with TRBJ1-4, with D hard to call. Trimming removed 1 base at V and 3 bases at J, with 6 bases between. Per the germline V gene, CDR1 is LNHNV and CDR2 is YYDKDF (reference sequence). The CDR3 is 14 residues long. The CDR3, as DNA: TGTGCCACCAGCAGAGGCCAGTCTAATGAAAAACTGTTTTTT. It encodes CATSRGQSNEKLFF.

This clone showed up just once. The chain is built from TRBV2 and TRBJ2-7, with 7 bases identical to TRBD2. The germline V gene has CDR1 SNHLY and CDR2 FYNNEI. The CDR3 runs 14 residues. After removal of 6 bases from V and 0 bases from J, the junction contained 5 bases not matched to a gene. DNA for the CDR3: TGTGCCAGCAGATTTCGCGGGAGCTCCTACGAGCAGTACTTC. Amino acids: CASRFRGSSYEQYF.

V is TRBV4-3 and J is TRBJ1-6, with D maybe TRBD1 (6 bases). This CDR3 has 15 residues. V lost 0 bases and J lost 9, with 12 bases in between. Germline V gene sequence: CDR1 LGHNA, CDR2 YSLEER. The CDR3 sequence is CASSQDTGRGSPLHF. The CDR3 DNA is TGCGCCAGCAGCCAAGATACGGGCAGGGGTTCACCCCTCCACTTT.

This rearrangement joins TRBV5-6 to TRBJ1-2, with unresolved D. The length of the CDR3 is 14 residues. CDR1 and CDR2 (germline): SGHDT, YYEEEE. Trimming stripped 4 bases from V and 2 bases from J, with 12 bases between. This chain's CDR3 is CASSPPAANYGYTF. The CDR3 DNA reads as TGTGCCAGCAGCCCGCCGGCAGCCAACTATGGCTACACCTTC.

The V gene is TRBV10-3, the J gene TRBJ2-1; no definite D call. Trimming removed 3 bases from V and 6 bases from J, with 6 bases in between. Germline-derived CDR1 and CDR2 are ENHRY and SYGVKD. The CDR3 is 12 amino acids. CDR3 nucleotides: TGTGCCATCAGTGACGGCTTCAATGAGCAGTTCTTC. Translation gives CAISDGFNEQFF.

The rearrangement uses TRBV19 and TRBJ2-1; the D gene could be TRBD1 or TRBD2 (5 bases each). Germline V lookup: CDR1 LNHDA, CDR2 SQIVND (reference sequence). This CDR3 spans 14 amino acids. V dropped 0 bases and J dropped 9 bases, with 12 bases sitting between them. The DNA for the CDR3 is TGTGCCAGTAGTATAGAGGGACGGAATCTTGAGCAGTTCTTC. Its translation is CASSIEGRNLEQFF.